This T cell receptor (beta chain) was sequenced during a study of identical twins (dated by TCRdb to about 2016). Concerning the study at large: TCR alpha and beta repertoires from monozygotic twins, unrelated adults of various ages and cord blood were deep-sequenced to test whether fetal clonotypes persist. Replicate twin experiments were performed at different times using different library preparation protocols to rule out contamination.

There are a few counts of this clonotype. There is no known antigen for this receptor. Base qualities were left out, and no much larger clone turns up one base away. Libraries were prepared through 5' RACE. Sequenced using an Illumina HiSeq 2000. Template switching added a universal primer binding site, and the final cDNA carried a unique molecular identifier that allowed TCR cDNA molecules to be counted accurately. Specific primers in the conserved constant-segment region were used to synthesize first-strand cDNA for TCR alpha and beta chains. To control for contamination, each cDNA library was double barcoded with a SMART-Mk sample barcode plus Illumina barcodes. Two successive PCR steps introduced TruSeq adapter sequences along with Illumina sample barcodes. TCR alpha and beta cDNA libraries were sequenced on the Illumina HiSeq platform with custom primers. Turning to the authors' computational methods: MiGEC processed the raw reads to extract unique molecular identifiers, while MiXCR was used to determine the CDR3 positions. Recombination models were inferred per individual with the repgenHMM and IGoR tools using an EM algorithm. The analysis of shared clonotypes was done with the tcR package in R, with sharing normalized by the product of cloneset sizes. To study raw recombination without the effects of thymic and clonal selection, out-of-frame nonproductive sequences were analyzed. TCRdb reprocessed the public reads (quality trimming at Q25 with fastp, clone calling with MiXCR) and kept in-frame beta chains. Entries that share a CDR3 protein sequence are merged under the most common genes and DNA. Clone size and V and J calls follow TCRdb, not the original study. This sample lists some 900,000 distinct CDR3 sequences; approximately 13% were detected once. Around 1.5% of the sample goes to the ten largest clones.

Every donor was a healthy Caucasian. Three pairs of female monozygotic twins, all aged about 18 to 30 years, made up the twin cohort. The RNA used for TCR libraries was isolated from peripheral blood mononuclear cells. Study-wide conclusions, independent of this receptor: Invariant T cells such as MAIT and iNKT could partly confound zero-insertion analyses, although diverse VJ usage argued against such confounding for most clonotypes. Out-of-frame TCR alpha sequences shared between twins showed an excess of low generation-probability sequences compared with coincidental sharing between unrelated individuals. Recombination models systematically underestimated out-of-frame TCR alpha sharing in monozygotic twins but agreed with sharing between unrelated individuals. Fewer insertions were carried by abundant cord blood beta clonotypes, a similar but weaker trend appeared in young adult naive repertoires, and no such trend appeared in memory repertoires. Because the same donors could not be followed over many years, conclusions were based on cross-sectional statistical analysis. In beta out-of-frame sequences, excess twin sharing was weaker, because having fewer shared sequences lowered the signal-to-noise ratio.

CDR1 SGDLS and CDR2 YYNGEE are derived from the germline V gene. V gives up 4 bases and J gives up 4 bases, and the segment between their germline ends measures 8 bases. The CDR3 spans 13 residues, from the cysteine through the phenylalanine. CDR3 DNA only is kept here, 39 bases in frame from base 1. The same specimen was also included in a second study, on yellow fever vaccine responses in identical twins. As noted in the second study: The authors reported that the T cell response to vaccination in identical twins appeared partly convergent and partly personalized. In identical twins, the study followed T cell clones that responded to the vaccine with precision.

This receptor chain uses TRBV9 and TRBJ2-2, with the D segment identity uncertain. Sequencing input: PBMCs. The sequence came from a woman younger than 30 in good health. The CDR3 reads CASSPEFTGELFF. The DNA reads TGTGCCAGCAGCCCCGAATTCACCGGGGAGCTGTTTTTT.